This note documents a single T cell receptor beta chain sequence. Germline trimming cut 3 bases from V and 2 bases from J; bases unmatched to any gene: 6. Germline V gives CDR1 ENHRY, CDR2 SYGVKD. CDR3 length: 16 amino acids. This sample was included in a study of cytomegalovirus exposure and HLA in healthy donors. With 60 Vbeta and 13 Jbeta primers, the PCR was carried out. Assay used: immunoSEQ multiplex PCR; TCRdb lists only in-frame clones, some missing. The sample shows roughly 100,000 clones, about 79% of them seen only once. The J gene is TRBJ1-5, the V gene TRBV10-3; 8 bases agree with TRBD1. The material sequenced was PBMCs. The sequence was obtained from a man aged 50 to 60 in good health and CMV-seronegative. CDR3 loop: CAISEGQGGGNQPQHF. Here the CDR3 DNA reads TGTGCCATCAGTGAAGGACAGGGTGGAGGCAATCAGCCCCAGCATTTT.